This TCR beta chain emerged from a study of CD8 T cells in Susac syndrome. Per germline, CDR1 LGHDT and CDR2 YNNKEL (reference sequence). The CDR3 is made up of 16 amino acids. Trimming removed 4 bases from V and 0 bases from J, with 13 bases in between. The RNA, 0.5 to 1 ug, was put through reverse transcription using random hexamers. TCRdb itself ran the immunoSEQ multiplex PCR reads through MiXCR, one entry per CDR3 protein. The sample shows about 100,000 distinct CDR3 sequences, about 93% of them seen only once. The origin of this receptor is a human donor in good health. The specimen sequenced was CD8+ T cells from PBMCs. The chain combines TRBV3-1 with TRBJ2-1; D is possibly TRBD2 (7 bases). In nucleotides, the CDR3 is TGTGCCAGCAGCCCTTCACGGGGGGCCTCCTACAATGAGCAGTTCTTC. This gives the protein CASSPSRGASYNEQFF.